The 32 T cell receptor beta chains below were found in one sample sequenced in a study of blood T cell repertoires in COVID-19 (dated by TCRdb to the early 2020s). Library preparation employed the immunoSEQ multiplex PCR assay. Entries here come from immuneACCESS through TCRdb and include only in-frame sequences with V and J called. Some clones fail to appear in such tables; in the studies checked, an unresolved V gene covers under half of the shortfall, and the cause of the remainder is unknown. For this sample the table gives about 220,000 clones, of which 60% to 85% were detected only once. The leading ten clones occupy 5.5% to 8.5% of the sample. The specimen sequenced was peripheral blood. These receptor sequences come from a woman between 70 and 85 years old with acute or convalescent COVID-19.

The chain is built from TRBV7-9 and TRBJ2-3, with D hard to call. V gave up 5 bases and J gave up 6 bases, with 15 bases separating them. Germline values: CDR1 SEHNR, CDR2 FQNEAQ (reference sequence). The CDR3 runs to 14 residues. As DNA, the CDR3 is TGTGCCAGCAGCACCTCGCAGGTGGCCGATACGCAGTATTTT. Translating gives CASSTSQVADTQYF.

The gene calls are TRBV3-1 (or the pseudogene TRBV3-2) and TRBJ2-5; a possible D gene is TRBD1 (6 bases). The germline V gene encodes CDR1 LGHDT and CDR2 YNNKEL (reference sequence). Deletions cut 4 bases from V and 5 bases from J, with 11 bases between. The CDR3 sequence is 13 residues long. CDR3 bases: TGTGCCAGCAGCCCGCAGGGGCGGGAGACCCAGTACTTC. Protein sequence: CASSPQGRETQYF.

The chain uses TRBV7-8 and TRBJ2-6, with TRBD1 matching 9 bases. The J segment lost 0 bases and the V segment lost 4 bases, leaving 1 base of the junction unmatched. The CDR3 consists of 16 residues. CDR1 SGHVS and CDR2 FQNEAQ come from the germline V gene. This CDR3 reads CASSSTGGSGANVLTF. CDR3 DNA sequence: TGTGCCAGCAGCTCGACAGGGGGCTCTGGGGCCAACGTCCTGACTTTC. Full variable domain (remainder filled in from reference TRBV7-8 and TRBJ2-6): GAGVSQSPRYKVAKRGQDVALRCDPISGHVSLFWYQQALGQGPEFLTYFQNEAQLDKSGLPSDRFFAERPEGSVSTLKIQRTQQEDSAVYLCASSSTGGSGANVLTFGAGSRLTVL.

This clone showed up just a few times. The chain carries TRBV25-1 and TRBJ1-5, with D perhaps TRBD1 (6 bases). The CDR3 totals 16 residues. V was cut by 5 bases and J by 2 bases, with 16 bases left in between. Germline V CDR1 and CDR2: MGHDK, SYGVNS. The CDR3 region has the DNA TGTGCCAGCAGTCAATCCAGCTCAGGGGGCAATCAGCCCCAGCATTTT. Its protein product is CASSQSSSGGNQPQHF.

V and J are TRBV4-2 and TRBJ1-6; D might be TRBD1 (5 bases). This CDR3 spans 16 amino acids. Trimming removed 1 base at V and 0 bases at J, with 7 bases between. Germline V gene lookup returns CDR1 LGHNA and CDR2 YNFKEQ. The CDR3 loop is CASSQGQNSYNSPLHF. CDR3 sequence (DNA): TGTGCCAGCAGCCAAGGACAGAACTCCTATAATTCACCCCTCCACTTT.

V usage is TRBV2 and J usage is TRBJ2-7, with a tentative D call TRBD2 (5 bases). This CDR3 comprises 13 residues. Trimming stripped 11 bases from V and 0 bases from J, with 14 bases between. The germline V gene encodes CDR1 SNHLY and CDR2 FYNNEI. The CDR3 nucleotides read TGTGCCGGCTACAGTGGGAGCTCCTACGAGCAGTACTTC. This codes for CAGYSGSSYEQYF.

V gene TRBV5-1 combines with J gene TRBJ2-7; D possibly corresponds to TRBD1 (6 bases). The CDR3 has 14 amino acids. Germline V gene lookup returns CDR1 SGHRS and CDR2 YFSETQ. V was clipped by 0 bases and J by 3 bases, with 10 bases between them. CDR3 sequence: CASSLGDTNYEQYF. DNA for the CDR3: TGCGCCAGCAGCTTGGGGGACACCAACTACGAGCAGTACTTC. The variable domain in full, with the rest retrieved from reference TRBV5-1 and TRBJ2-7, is KAGVTQTPRYLIKTRGQQVTLSCSPISGHRSVSWYQQTPGQGLQFLFEYFSETQRNKGNFPGRFSGRQFSNSRSEMNVSTLELGDSALYLCASSLGDTNYEQYFGPGTRLTVT.

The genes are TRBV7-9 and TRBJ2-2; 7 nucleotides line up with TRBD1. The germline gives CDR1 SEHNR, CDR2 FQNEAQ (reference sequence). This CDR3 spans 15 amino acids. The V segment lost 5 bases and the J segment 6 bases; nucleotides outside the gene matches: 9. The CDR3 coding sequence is TGTGCCAGCAGCCCCCTGACAGGGACCCCCGGGGAGCTGTTTTTT. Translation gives CASSPLTGTPGELFF.

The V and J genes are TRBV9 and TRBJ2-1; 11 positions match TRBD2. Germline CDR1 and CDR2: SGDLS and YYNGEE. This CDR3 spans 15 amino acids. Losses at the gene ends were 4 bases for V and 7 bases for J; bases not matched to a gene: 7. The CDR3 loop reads CASSPRTSGQNEQFF. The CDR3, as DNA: TGTGCCAGCAGCCCCCGGACTAGCGGGCAAAATGAGCAGTTCTTC.

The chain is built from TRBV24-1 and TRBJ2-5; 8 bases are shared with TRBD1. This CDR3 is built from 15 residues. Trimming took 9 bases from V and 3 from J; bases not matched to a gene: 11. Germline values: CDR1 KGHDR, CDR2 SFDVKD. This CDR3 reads CATHPDRESKETQYF. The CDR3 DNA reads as TGTGCCACCCATCCGGACAGGGAAAGTAAAGAGACCCAGTACTTC.

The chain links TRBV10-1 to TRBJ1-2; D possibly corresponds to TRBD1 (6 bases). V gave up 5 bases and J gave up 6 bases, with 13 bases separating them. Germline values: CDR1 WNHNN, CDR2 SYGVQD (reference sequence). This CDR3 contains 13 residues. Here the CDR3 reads CASSQTGAHGYTF. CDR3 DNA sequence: TGCGCCAGCAGTCAGACAGGAGCTCATGGCTACACCTTC.

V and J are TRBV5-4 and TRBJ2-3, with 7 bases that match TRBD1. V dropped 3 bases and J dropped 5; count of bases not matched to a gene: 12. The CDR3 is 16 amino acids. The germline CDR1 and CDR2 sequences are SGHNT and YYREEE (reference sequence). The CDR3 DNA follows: TGTGCCAGCAGCTCCACCGGGACAGCGCCAGTAGATACGCAGTATTTT. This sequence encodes CASSSTGTAPVDTQYF.

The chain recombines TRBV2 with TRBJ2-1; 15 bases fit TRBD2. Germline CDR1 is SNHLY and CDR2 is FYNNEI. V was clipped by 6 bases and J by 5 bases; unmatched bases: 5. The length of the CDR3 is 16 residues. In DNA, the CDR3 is TGTGCCAGCAGGGGGACTAGCGGGGGGACACACAATGAGCAGTTCTTC. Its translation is CASRGTSGGTHNEQFF.

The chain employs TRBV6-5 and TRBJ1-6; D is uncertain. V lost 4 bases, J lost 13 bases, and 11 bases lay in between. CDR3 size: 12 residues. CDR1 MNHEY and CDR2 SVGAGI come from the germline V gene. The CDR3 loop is CASSSPLVPLHF. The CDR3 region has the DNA TGTGCCAGCAGTTCTCCTCTAGTTCCCCTCCACTTT.

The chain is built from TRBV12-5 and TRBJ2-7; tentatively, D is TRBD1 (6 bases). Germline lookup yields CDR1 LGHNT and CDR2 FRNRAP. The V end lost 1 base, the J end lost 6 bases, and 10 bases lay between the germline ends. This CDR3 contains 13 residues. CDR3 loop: CASGLDQGTEQYF. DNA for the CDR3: TGTGCTAGTGGTTTGGACCAGGGGACCGAGCAGTACTTC. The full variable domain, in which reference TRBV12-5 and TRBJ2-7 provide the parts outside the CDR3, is DARVTQTPRHKVTEMGQEVTMRCQPILGHNTVFWYRQTMMQGLELLAYFRNRAPLDDSGMPKDRFSAEMPDATLATLKIQPSEPRDSAVYFCASGLDQGTEQYFGPGTRLTVT.

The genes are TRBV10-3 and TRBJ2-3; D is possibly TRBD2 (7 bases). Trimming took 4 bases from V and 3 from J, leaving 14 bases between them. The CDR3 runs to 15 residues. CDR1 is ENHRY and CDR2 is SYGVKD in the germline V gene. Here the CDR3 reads CAISVGGGRTDTQYF. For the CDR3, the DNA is TGTGCCATCAGTGTGGGGGGGGGCCGAACAGATACGCAGTATTTT.

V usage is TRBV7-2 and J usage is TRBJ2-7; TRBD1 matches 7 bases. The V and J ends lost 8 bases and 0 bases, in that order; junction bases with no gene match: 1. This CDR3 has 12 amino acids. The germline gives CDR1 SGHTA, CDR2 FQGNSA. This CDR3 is CASGQDSYEQYF. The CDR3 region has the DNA TGTGCCAGCGGACAGGACTCCTACGAGCAGTACTTC.

CDR3 coding DNA: TGTGCCAGCAGCTCCCGGGGTTCTAATTCACCCCTCCACTTT. It encodes CASSSRGSNSPLHF. The rearrangement links TRBV7-2 to TRBJ1-6; D is ambiguous. Germline lookup yields CDR1 SGHTA and CDR2 FQGNSA. The CDR3 runs 14 residues. V was clipped by 4 bases and J by 6 bases, with 10 bases between them.

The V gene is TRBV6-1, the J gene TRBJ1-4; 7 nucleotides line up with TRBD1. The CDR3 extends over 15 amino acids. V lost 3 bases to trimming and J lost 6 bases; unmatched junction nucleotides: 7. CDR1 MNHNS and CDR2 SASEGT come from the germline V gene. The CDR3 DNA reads TGTGCCAGCAGTGACCTCAGGGGGTTCGATGAAAAACTGTTTTTT. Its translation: CASSDLRGFDEKLFF.

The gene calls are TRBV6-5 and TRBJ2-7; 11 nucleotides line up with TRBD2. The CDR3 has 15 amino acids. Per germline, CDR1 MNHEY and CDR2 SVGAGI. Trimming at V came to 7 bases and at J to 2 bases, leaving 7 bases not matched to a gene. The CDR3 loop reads CASTTSGGLPYEQYF. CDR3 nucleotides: TGTGCCAGCACAACTAGCGGGGGCCTACCCTACGAGCAGTACTTC.

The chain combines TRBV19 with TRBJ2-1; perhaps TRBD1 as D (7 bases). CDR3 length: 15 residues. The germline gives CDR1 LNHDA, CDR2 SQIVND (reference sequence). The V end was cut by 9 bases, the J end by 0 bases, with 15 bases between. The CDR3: CASRGAGSSYNEQFF. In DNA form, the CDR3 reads TGTGCCAGCAGGGGGGCGGGGAGCTCCTACAATGAGCAGTTCTTC.

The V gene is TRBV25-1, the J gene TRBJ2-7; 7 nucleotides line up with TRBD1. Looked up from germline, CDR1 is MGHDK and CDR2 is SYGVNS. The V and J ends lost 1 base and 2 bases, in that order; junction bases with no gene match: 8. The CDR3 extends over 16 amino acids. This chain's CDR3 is CASSEWSGTGAYEQYF. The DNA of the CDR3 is TGTGCCAGCAGTGAATGGAGCGGAACAGGGGCCTACGAGCAGTACTTC.

The CDR3 region is CASGRGWETQYF. The CDR3 bases are TGTGCCAGCGGCCGGGGGTGGGAGACCCAGTACTTC. This chain joins TRBV12-3 or TRBV12-4 and TRBJ2-5; tentatively, D is TRBD2 (6 bases). Deletions cut 8 bases from V and 5 bases from J, with 12 bases between. This CDR3 is 12 amino acids long.

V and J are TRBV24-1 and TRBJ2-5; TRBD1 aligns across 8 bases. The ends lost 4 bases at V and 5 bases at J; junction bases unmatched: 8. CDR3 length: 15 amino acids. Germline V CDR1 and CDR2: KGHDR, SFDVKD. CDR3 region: CATSDTTGGGETQYF. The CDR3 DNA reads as TGTGCCACCAGTGACACCACAGGGGGTGGTGAGACCCAGTACTTC.

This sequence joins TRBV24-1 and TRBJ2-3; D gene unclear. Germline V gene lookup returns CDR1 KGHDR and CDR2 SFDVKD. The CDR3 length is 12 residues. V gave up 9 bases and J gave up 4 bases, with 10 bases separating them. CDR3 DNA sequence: TGTGCCACCGGAGCCCCCCCAGATACGCAGTATTTT. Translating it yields CATGAPPDTQYF.

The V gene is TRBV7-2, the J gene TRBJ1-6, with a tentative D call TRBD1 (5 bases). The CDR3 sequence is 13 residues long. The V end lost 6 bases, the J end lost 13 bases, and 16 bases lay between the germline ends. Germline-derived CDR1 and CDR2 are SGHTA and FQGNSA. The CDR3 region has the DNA TGTGCCAGCAGACTACCCACAGGAGGGCCCCTCCACTTT. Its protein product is CASRLPTGGPLHF.

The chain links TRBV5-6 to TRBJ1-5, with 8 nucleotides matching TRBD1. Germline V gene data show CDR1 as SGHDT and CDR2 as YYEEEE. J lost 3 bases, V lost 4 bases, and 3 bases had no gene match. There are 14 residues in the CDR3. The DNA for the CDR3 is TGTGCCAGCAGCAGGGACAGGTTCAATCAGCCCCAGCATTTT. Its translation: CASSRDRFNQPQHF.

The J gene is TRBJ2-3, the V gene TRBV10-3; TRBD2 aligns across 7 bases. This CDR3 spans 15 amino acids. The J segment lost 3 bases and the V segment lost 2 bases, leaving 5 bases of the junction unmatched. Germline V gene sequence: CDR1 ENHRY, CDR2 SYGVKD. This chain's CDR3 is CAISERVGGTDTQYF. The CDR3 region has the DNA TGTGCCATCAGTGAGCGGGTGGGGGGGACAGATACGCAGTATTTT.

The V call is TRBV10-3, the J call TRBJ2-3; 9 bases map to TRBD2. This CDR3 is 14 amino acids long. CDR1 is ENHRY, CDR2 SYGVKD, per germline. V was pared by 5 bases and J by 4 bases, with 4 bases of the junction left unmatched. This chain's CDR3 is CAISPGLASDTQYF. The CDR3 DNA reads TGTGCCATCAGTCCGGGACTAGCTTCAGATACGCAGTATTTT.

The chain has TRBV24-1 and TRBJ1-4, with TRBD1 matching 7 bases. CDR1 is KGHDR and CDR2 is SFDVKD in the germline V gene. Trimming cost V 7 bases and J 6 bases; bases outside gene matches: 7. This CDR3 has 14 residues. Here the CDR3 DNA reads TGTGCCACCAGGACCACAGGGGAGGATGAAAAACTGTTTTTT. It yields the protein CATRTTGEDEKLFF.

CDR3 coding DNA: TGTGCCAGCAGCTCCAGCGGAGAGACCCAGTACTTC. Its translation is CASSSSGETQYF. V and J are TRBV7-2 and TRBJ2-5, with a possible D match to TRBD2 (5 bases). V was shortened by 4 bases and J by 4 bases, with 7 bases between the two germline ends. Germline CDR1 and CDR2: SGHTA and FQGNSA. This CDR3 is built from 12 residues.

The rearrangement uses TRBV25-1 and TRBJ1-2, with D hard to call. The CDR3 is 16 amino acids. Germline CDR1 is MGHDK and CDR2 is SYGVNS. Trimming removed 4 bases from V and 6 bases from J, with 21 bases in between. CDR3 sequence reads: CASSVSSFWSGNGYTF. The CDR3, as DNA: TGTGCCAGCAGTGTCTCCTCATTCTGGTCGGGGAATGGCTACACCTTC.